This note documents a single T cell receptor beta chain sequence. Relative to the germline gene, one junction end is altered; a read error may explain this. This sample was taken from a study of Graves' ophthalmopathy and Graves' hyperthyroidism. RNA transcripts provided the template for amplifying TCR beta CDR3 regions. An initial RT-PCR round employing HTBI primers preceded a second-round multiplex PCR. MiXCR was run by TCRdb on the multiplex PCR reads, yielding one entry per CDR3 protein. The sample consists of fewer than 600,000 distinct CDR3 sequences, roughly an eighth of them appearing once. The CDR3 is 14 residues long. The germline V gene encodes CDR1 DFQATT and CDR2 SNEGSKA (reference sequence).

The chain employs TRBV20-1 and TRBJ2-5; 8 bases fit TRBD2. The source material was blood. This TCR came from a woman in her thirties with Graves' ophthalmopathy. The CDR3 DNA reads as TGCACTGCTAGAGATCTAGCGGGCCAAGAGACCCAGTACTTC. Protein: CTARDLAGQETQYF.